This is a list of T cell receptor beta chains from one sample in a study of blood T cell repertoires in COVID-19. Clones were read by immunoSEQ multiplex PCR, and TCRdb kept only the in-frame ones, dropping some. The repertoire includes more than 15,000 clones, around nine tenths of them detected once, and 11% sits in the top ten. Specimen: peripheral blood. Receptors originate from a human donor in a cohort sampled during active COVID-19. The CDR3 runs from the conserved cysteine through the conserved F or W. A D gene is named only where the DNA matches it firmly. Only part of the rows carry a size: once, few, many, or a class if the clone is expanded.

d_gene	abundance	j_gene	len	v_gene	CDR3nt	CDR3aa
NA	NA	TRBJ1-5	13	TRBV7-5	TGTGTCAGAAGGGGAGCGACAGGCCGCCCGCAGCATTTT	CVRRGATGRPQHF
NA	NA	TRBJ2-7	13	TRBV28	TGTGCCAGCGGATTAGCGGAGCTCTACGAGCAGTACTTC	CASGLAELYEQYF
TRBD1	once	TRBJ1-1	15	TRBV7-6	TGTGCCAGCAGCGCCCCGGGACAGGGTGTCGCTGAAGCTTTCTTT	CASSAPGQGVAEAFF
TRBD1	NA	TRBJ1-5	15	TRBV10-3	TGTGCCATCAGTGCCGGACAGGAAGGCAATCAGCCCCAGCATTTT	CAISAGQEGNQPQHF
TRBD1	once	TRBJ2-3	15	TRBV2	TGTGCCAGCAGCTTACAGGGGACAGGGACCGATACGCAGTATTTT	CASSLQGTGTDTQYF
TRBD2	NA	TRBJ2-1	13	TRBV7-2	TGTGCCAGCGCTGGTAGCGGGCGGGCGGAGCAGTTCTTC	CASAGSGRAEQFF
NA	NA	TRBJ2-1	14	TRBV25-1	TGTGCCAGCAGCTATCAGGGGTGGAACAATGAGCAGTTCTTC	CASSYQGWNNEQFF
NA	NA	TRBJ1-1	14	TRBV19	TGTGCCAGTAGTATTGGGGGGGCGCTGACTGAAGCTTTCTTT	CASSIGGALTEAFF
NA	NA	TRBJ1-5	13	TRBV27	TGTGCCAGCAGTTTAGAGACTAATCAGCCCCAGCATTTT	CASSLETNQPQHF
NA	NA	TRBJ2-7	14	TRBV18	TGTGCCAGCTCCGATCGATTTGACAGGAACGAGCAGTACTTC	CASSDRFDRNEQYF
TRBD1	NA	TRBJ1-5	16	TRBV9	TGTGCCAGCAGCGCCACGACAGGGGGCGGCAATCAGCCCCAGCATTTT	CASSATTGGGNQPQHF
NA	NA	TRBJ2-3	12	TRBV10-3	TGTGCCATCAGTAATAGCGAGGATACGCAGTATTTT	CAISNSEDTQYF
TRBD2	NA	TRBJ2-1	16	TRBV9	TGTGCCAGCAGCCCCCCCAGGGAGGGAATCCCCAATGAGCAGTTCTTC	CASSPPREGIPNEQFF
NA	once	TRBJ2-3	11	TRBV3-1/TRBV3-2	TGTGCCAGCAGCCAAGCGTCTAACGCGTATTTT	CASSQASNAYF
NA	NA	TRBJ2-7	14	TRBV4-3	TGCGCCAGCAGCCAGGCGGCAGGGGTCGGCGAGCAGTACTTC	CASSQAAGVGEQYF
TRBD1	NA	TRBJ2-7	14	TRBV5-6	TGTGCCAGCAGCTTAGGGGGCTCCTTCTACGAGCAGTACTTC	CASSLGGSFYEQYF
TRBD1	once	TRBJ2-7	14	TRBV2	TGTGCCAGCAGGTTACAGGGGGCCTCCTACGAGCAGTACTTC	CASRLQGASYEQYF
TRBD1	once	TRBJ2-7	15	TRBV28	TGTGCCAGCAGTTTCCGCGGGACAGGGGGCATCGAGCAGTACTTC	CASSFRGTGGIEQYF
NA	NA	TRBJ2-7	11	TRBV30	TGTGCCTGGACCCACTCCTACGAGCAGTACTTC	CAWTHSYEQYF
TRBD2	NA	TRBJ2-7	16	TRBV3-1/TRBV3-2	TGTGCCAGCAGCCAAGATTTGGCGGCGGGGGTCTACGAGCAGTACTTC	CASSQDLAAGVYEQYF
TRBD2	NA	TRBJ2-7	18	TRBV3-1/TRBV3-2	TGTGCCAGCAGCCAGAGCCCGGGACTAGCGGGAGGACTCTACGAGCAGTACTTC	CASSQSPGLAGGLYEQYF
TRBD2	NA	TRBJ2-3	17	TRBV5-5	TGTGCCAGCAGCTTGGGGACTAGCGGGAGTAAAACAGATACGCAGTATTTT	CASSLGTSGSKTDTQYF
NA	NA	TRBJ2-1	15	TRBV7-7	TGTGCCAGCAGCTTGGGGGCGGGAGAGTACAATGAGCAGTTCTTC	CASSLGAGEYNEQFF
NA	NA	TRBJ2-7	15	TRBV11-2	TGTGCCAGCAGCTTAGAGGCCGTCTCCCGGGGAGAGCAGTACTTC	CASSLEAVSRGEQYF
NA	NA	TRBJ2-1	15	TRBV5-5	TGTGCCAGCAGCTTGGAAGGGGTCAGCTACAATGAGCAGTTCTTC	CASSLEGVSYNEQFF
NA	NA	TRBJ2-5	14	TRBV7-2	TGTGCCAGCAGCTTAGATTCGGGACTGGAGACCCAGTACTTC	CASSLDSGLETQYF
TRBD2	NA	TRBJ2-1	16	TRBV7-2	TGTGCCAGCAGCCCACCCGGGACTAGCGGAGTAGGGGAGCAGTTCTTC	CASSPPGTSGVGEQFF
NA	NA	TRBJ1-4	14	TRBV30	TGTGCCTGGAGTGTCTTAGGGAGGGATGAAAAACTGTTTTTT	CAWSVLGRDEKLFF
NA	few	TRBJ1-2	12	TRBV11-2	TGTGCCAGCAGCTTTCGGGGCTATGGCTACACCTTC	CASSFRGYGYTF
NA	NA	TRBJ2-6	19	TRBV30	TGTGCCTGGAGTAGGCCCCGCGGACAGTTCGGACCTGGGGCCAACGTCCTGACTTTC	CAWSRPRGQFGPGANVLTF
NA	NA	TRBJ2-3	16	TRBV4-3	TGCGCCAGCAGCCAGGACGCCGAGGGCCTGGGAGATACGCAGTATTTT	CASSQDAEGLGDTQYF
TRBD2	few	TRBJ2-1	16	TRBV3-1/TRBV3-2	TGTGCCAGCAGCCACCTAGCGGGAAGCCATTACAATGAGCAGTTCTTC	CASSHLAGSHYNEQFF
TRBD2	NA	TRBJ2-5	15	TRBV10-3	TGTGCCATCGGCCCGGGACTAGCGGGAGTAGAGACCCAGTACTTC	CAIGPGLAGVETQYF
NA	NA	TRBJ1-4	16	TRBV10-3	TGTGCCATCAGTGAGTCGACTCGGCAAAGCGGTGAAAAACTGTTTTTT	CAISESTRQSGEKLFF
NA	NA	TRBJ2-7	14	TRBV28	TGTGCCAGCAGTTTAGTTGCAGACACCTACGAGCAGTACTTC	CASSLVADTYEQYF
NA	NA	TRBJ1-5	13	TRBV28	TGTGCCAGCATGGTCGGGGGAGGTCAGCCCCAGCATTTT	CASMVGGGQPQHF
TRBD1	few	TRBJ2-2	13	TRBV7-3	TGTGCCAGCAGACGGACAGGGGCCGGGGAGCTGTTTTTT	CASRRTGAGELFF
NA	NA	TRBJ2-2	14	TRBV19	TGTGCCAGTACAAGGCAGGGTTCCACCGGGGAGCTGTTTTTT	CASTRQGSTGELFF
NA	few	TRBJ1-2	13	TRBV7-2	TGTGCCAGCAGCCCACAGGGTGCGAATGGCTACACCTTC	CASSPQGANGYTF
TRBD2	NA	TRBJ2-2	16	TRBV9	TGTGCCAGCAGCGTAGTAGCGGGAGGTAATCACGGGGAGCTGTTTTTT	CASSVVAGGNHGELFF
NA	NA	TRBJ2-7	14	TRBV5-5	TGTGCCAGCAGCTGGACAGTGCCCATGCACGAGCAGTACTTC	CASSWTVPMHEQYF
TRBD1	NA	TRBJ2-5	15	TRBV24-1	TGTGCCACCAGTGATTTAAAAACAGGGGGAGAGACCCAGTACTTC	CATSDLKTGGETQYF
TRBD1	NA	TRBJ1-5	18	TRBV28	TGTGCCAGCAGTTTTCCCGGGACAGGAATTTATAGCAATCAGCCCCAGCATTTT	CASSFPGTGIYSNQPQHF
NA	NA	TRBJ2-2	18	TRBV19	TGTGCCAGTAGCCGGGGGTTAGGGCGTTTGGGGAACACCGGGGAGCTGTTTTTT	CASSRGLGRLGNTGELFF
TRBD2	once	TRBJ2-1	18	TRBV7-8	TGTGCCAGCAGCTTAGCGCTTGGACTAGCGGGAGGGCCCCATGAGCAGTTCTTC	CASSLALGLAGGPHEQFF
NA	NA	TRBJ2-3	16	TRBV15	TGTGCCACCAGCAGAGATTGGGGGGAGCTGACAGATACGCAGTATTTT	CATSRDWGELTDTQYF
NA	NA	TRBJ2-7	12	TRBV10-3	TGTGCCATCAGTGGTCAGACCTACGAGCAGTACTTC	CAISGQTYEQYF
NA	NA	TRBJ2-2	14	TRBV24-1	TGTGCCCGTGCGAACAGGTCGTATGACGGGGAGCTGTTTTTT	CARANRSYDGELFF
TRBD1	NA	TRBJ1-5	16	TRBV20-1	TGCAGTGCTAGTTTCCGGGACAGGGTAAGCAATCAGCCCCAGCATTTT	CSASFRDRVSNQPQHF
NA	NA	TRBJ1-2	18	TRBV19	TGTGCCAGTAGTAGACCCGACCCCCGGCAGGGGAGAAACTATGGCTACACCTTC	CASSRPDPRQGRNYGYTF
NA	once	TRBJ2-3	14	TRBV6-5	TGTGCCAGCAGTCGCCAGGGGATGCGGGATACGCAGTATTTT	CASSRQGMRDTQYF
NA	once	TRBJ2-1	14	TRBV5-1	TGCGCCAGCAGCTTGAGGGTTAGCGGCAATGAGCAGTTCTTC	CASSLRVSGNEQFF
TRBD2	NA	TRBJ2-1	16	TRBV7-3	TGTGCCAGCAGCCGCCCTGGTAGCGGGGGCTACAATGAGCAGTTCTTC	CASSRPGSGGYNEQFF
TRBD1	NA	TRBJ1-2	16	TRBV7-8	TGTGCCAGCAGCACCCGGACAGGAAGTGACCCCTATGGCTACACCTTC	CASSTRTGSDPYGYTF